The sequence of this TCR beta chain was determined in a study of human T cells and chemical hapten exposure. At the level of the study: Slight volume differences across pooled libraries mainly accounted for varying per-sample TCR yields.

Methods used by the authors: A typical sample had 93,000 or so TCRs, with about 23,224 to 750,000 overall. A single record per CDR3 protein comes from TCRdb applying MiXCR to the 5' RACE reads. The V and J calls were not made by the authors but by TCRdb's processing. The sample lists roughly 81,000 distinct CDR3 sequences, around 15% occurring once. The sample holds a few counts of this clonotype. The antigen is undetermined. The length of the CDR3 is 15 residues. CDR1 and CDR2 from the germline V gene are MDHEN and SYDVKM. Trimming at V came to 8 bases and at J to 1 base, leaving 8 bases not matched to a gene. The starting material, unfractionated whole blood, was used for total RNA extraction. Study-level points and caveats: The number of TCRs over 1 in 1000 frequency stayed unchanged after DPC.

The sequence was collected from a female donor in good health. This chain connects TRBV28 to TRBJ2-3; 8 bases line up with TRBD2. This chain's CDR3 is CASGSGGEGTDTQYF. The CDR3 coding sequence is TGTGCCAGCGGGTCGGGAGGGGAGGGCACAGATACGCAGTATTTT.